Below, 9 T cell receptor beta chains from the same sample are listed, as sequenced in a study of blood T cell repertoires in COVID-19. Assay used: immunoSEQ multiplex PCR; TCRdb lists only in-frame clones, some missing. The data hold some 80,000 clones, with 85% to 90% observed a single time. Sequenced material: peripheral blood. The receptor set was obtained from an elderly man with active or convalescent COVID-19.

The rearrangement uses TRBV28 and TRBJ1-3; D is undetermined. Germline lookup yields CDR1 MDHEN and CDR2 SYDVKM. V shed 7 bases and J shed 4 bases, with 8 bases lying between them. This CDR3 has 12 amino acids. DNA for the CDR3: TGTGCCAGCACCTACGGGGGAAACACCATATATTTT. It is translated as CASTYGGNTIYF.

This clone turned up a few times. The chain combines TRBV3-1 (or the pseudogene TRBV3-2) with TRBJ1-4, with D possibly TRBD1 on 5 matching bases. Per the germline V gene, CDR1 is LGHDT and CDR2 is YNNKEL (reference sequence). Trimming shortened V by 4 bases and J by 5 bases, and 11 bases separated the two germline ends. CDR3 length equals 14 residues. DNA for the CDR3: TGTGCCAGCAGCCGACAGAGTGGAAATGAAAAACTGTTTTTT. Translation: CASSRQSGNEKLFF.

The gene calls are TRBV28 and TRBJ1-1; 9 bases match TRBD1. The germline gives CDR1 MDHEN, CDR2 SYDVKM. The CDR3 is made up of 14 amino acids. After removal of 4 bases from V and 11 bases from J, the junction contained 11 bases not matched to a gene. The CDR3: CASSSSYRGLGAFF. The CDR3, as DNA: TGTGCCAGCAGTTCAAGCTACAGGGGGCTAGGGGCTTTCTTT. The entire variable domain, with the rest obtained from reference TRBV28 and TRBJ1-1, is as follows: DVKVTQSSRYLVKRTGEKVFLECVQDMDHENMFWYRQDPGLGLRLIYFSYDVKMKEKGDIPEGYSVSREKKERFSLILESASTNQTSMYLCASSSSYRGLGAFFGQGTRLTVV.

V usage is TRBV6-6 and J usage is TRBJ1-3, with D possibly being TRBD1 (6 bases). Trimming removed 10 bases at V and 1 base at J, with 17 bases between. CDR3 length: 15 amino acids. CDR1 is MNHNY, CDR2 SVGAGI, per germline (reference sequence). CDR3 sequence (DNA): TGTGCCATCGCAAAGACAGGAACTTCTGGAAACACCATATATTTT. It encodes CAIAKTGTSGNTIYF.

This rearrangement joins TRBV18 to TRBJ2-1; D is possibly TRBD1 (5 bases). The CDR3 is made up of 13 amino acids. V lost 4 bases, J lost 8 bases, and 12 bases lay in between. Germline V gene sequence: CDR1 KGHSH, CDR2 LQKENI. Here the CDR3 DNA reads TGTGCCAGCTCACGGTCAGGGTCGGATGAGCAGTTCTTC. Protein: CASSRSGSDEQFF. Full variable domain (outside the CDR3, taken from reference TRBV18 and TRBJ2-1): NAGVMQNPRHLVRRRGQEARLRCSPMKGHSHVYWYRQLPEEGLKFMVYLQKENIIDESGMPKERFSAEFPKEGPSILRIQQVVRGDSAAYFCASSRSGSDEQFFGPGTRLTVL.

V is TRBV23-1 and J is TRBJ2-7; 7 bases map to TRBD1. TRBV23-1 is treated as an ORF (open reading frame) with a function not yet certain. Losses at the gene ends were 0 bases for V and 6 bases for J; bases not matched to a gene: 2. The CDR3 has 13 amino acids. CDR3 region: CASSQSTGREQYV. CDR3 DNA sequence: TGCGCCAGCAGTCAATCGACAGGGCGCGAGCAGTACGTC.

The V gene is TRBV27, the J gene TRBJ1-2, with 10 nucleotides matching TRBD1. Trimming cost V 0 bases and J 8 bases; bases outside gene matches: 0. The CDR3 spans 13 residues. Per the germline V gene, CDR1 is MNHEY and CDR2 is SMNVEV (reference sequence). CDR3 loop: CASSLSTGGGYTF. CDR3 in DNA: TGTGCCAGCAGTTTATCGACAGGGGGCGGCTACACCTTC.

V and J are TRBV7-2 and TRBJ2-5; D may be TRBD2 (5 bases). CDR1 SGHTA and CDR2 FQGNSA come from the germline V gene. Trimming left V 3 bases short and J 5 bases short, with 13 bases between. The CDR3 spans 14 residues. CDR3: CASSFYGLGETQYF. As DNA, the CDR3 is TGTGCCAGCAGCTTCTACGGACTGGGGGAGACCCAGTACTTC.

This chain links TRBV7-9 with TRBJ1-2; TRBD1 matches at 7 bases. Germline CDR1 SEHNR, CDR2 FQNEAQ (reference sequence). The CDR3 loop spans 14 amino acids. After removal of 5 bases from V and 1 base from J, the junction contained 4 bases not matched to a gene. CDR3 sequence: CASSPGGDNYGYTF. DNA of the CDR3: TGTGCCAGCAGCCCAGGGGGTGATAACTATGGCTACACCTTC.